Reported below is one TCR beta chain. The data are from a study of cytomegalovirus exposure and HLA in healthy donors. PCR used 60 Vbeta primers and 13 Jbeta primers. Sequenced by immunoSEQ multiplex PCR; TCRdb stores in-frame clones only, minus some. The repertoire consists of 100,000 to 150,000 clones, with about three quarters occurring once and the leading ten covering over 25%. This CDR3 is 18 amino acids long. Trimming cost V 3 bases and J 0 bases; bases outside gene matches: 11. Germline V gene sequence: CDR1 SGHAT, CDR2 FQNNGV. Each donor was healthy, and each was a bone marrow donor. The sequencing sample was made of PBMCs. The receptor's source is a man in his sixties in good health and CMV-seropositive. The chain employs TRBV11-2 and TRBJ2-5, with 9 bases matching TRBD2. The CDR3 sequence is CASSLRRSSGINQETQYF. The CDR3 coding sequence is TGTGCCAGCAGCTTGAGGCGGTCTAGCGGGATTAACCAAGAGACCCAGTACTTC.